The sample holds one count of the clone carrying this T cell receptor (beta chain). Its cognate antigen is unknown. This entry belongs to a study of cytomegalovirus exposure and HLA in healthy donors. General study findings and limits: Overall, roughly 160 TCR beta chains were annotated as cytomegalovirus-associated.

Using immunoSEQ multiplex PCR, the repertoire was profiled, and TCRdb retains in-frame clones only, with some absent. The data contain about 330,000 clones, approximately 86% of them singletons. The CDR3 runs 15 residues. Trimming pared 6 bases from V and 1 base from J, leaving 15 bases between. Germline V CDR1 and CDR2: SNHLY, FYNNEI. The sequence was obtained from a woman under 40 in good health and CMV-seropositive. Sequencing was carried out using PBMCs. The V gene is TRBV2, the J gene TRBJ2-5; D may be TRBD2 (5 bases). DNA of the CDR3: TGTGCCAGCAGCGGAATCACTAGTGGCCAAGAGACCCAGTACTTC. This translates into CASSGITSGQETQYF.